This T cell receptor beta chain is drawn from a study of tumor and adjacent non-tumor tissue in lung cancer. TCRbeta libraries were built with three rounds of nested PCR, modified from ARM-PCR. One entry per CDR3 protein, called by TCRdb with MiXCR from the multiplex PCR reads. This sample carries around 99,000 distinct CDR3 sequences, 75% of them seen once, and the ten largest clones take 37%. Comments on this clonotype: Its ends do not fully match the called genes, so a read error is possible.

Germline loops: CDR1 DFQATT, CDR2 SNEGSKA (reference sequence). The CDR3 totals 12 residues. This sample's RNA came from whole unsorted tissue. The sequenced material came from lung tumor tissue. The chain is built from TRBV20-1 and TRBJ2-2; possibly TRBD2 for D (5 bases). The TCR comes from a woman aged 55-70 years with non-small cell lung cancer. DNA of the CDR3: TGCAGTGCTAGCTCGAACGCCGGGGAGCTCTTTTTT. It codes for CSASSNAGELFF.